Listed below are T cell receptor beta chains from one sample, sequenced in a study of cytomegalovirus exposure and HLA in healthy donors. Sequenced by immunoSEQ multiplex PCR; TCRdb stores in-frame clones only, minus some. The sample comprises about 110,000 clones, 80% to 85% of which are singletons, and around 3% rests with the top ten. Sequencing used PBMCs. Receptors were obtained from an older woman in good health and CMV-seropositive. CDR3s include the opening cysteine and the closing phenylalanine or tryptophan. A D gene is named only where the DNA matches it firmly. A row's size may be missing; if present it is once, few, many or a size class.

clone_size d_call j_call v_call cdr3_aa cdr3_nt
. TRBD2 TRBJ2-7 TRBV10-1 CASFGTSGRGGYEQYF TGCGCCAGCTTCGGGACTAGCGGTCGAGGAGGCTACGAGCAGTACTTC
. TRBD1 TRBJ2-3 TRBV28 CASSSPGTATDTQYF TGTGCCAGCAGTTCTCCCGGGACAGCAACAGATACGCAGTATTTT
. . TRBJ1-2 TRBV21-1 CASSKAPRDYGYTF TGTGCCAGCAGCAAAGCTCCGAGGGACTATGGCTACACCTTC
. . TRBJ1-1 TRBV6-1 CASSVGTTPNTEAFF TGTGCCAGCAGTGTAGGGACAACCCCGAACACTGAAGCTTTCTTT
. . TRBJ2-5 TRBV13 CASSSMKETQYF TGTGCCAGCAGCTCTATGAAGGAGACCCAGTACTTC
. . TRBJ2-2 TRBV11-2 CASSIQYTGELFF TGTGCCAGCAGCATACAGTACACCGGGGAGCTGTTTTTT
few . TRBJ2-1 TRBV18 CASSPFQENNEQFF TGTGCCAGCTCACCGTTCCAGGAAAACAATGAGCAGTTCTTC
. TRBD2 TRBJ2-5 TRBV9 CASSMTSGAQETQYF TGTGCCAGCAGCATGACTAGCGGGGCCCAAGAGACCCAGTACTTC
. TRBD2 TRBJ2-5 TRBV9 CASSTGLASQETQYF TGTGCCAGCAGCACCGGACTAGCCAGCCAAGAGACCCAGTACTTC
. TRBD2 TRBJ2-2 TRBV5-1 CASSLATSGRFVTGELFF TGCGCCAGCAGCTTGGCCACTAGCGGGAGATTCGTCACCGGGGAGCTGTTTTTT
. . TRBJ1-2 TRBV18 CASSPRETTVYGYTF TGTGCCAGCTCACCAAGAGAGACAACCGTCTATGGCTACACCTTC
. TRBD1 TRBJ2-7 TRBV10-1 CASSDRGQGIYEQYF TGCGCCAGCAGTGATAGGGGACAGGGGATTTACGAGCAGTACTTC
. . TRBJ2-1 TRBV27 CASSEGDGYYNEQFF TGTGCCAGCAGCGAGGGGGACGGATACTACAATGAGCAGTTCTTC
. . TRBJ2-3 TRBV28 CASSSNLSPPDTQYF TGTGCCAGCAGTTCCAACCTAAGTCCCCCAGATACGCAGTATTTT
. TRBD2 TRBJ2-1 TRBV9 CASSVVGGSSYNEQFF TGTGCCAGCAGCGTAGTGGGGGGGTCGTCCTACAATGAGCAGTTCTTC
. TRBD1 TRBJ2-5 TRBV5-1 CASSTTGAETQYF TGCGCCAGCAGCACGACAGGGGCAGAGACCCAGTACTTC
once TRBD1 TRBJ2-5 TRBV5-1 CASSAGDRGPETQYF TGCGCCAGCAGCGCCGGGGACAGGGGGCCAGAGACCCAGTACTTC
. . TRBJ2-1 TRBV5-4 CASSLALSSYNEQFF TGTGCCAGCAGCTTGGCGCTTAGCTCCTACAATGAGCAGTTCTTC
. TRBD1 TRBJ1-2 TRBV29-1 CSVTGTGYGYTF TGCAGCGTGACCGGGACAGGCTATGGCTACACCTTC
once . TRBJ1-4 TRBV5-5 CASSLRQGGEKLFF TGTGCCAGCAGCTTGAGGCAGGGTGGTGAAAAACTGTTTTTT
. . TRBJ1-2 TRBV28 CASSLIAPGRVKGDYGYTF TGTGCCAGCAGCCTCATCGCCCCGGGCAGGGTAAAAGGGGACTATGGCTACACCTTC
. TRBD1 TRBJ1-2 TRBV5-5 CASSPGQGAYGYTF TGTGCCAGCAGCCCCGGACAGGGGGCGTATGGCTACACCTTC